A single sample is the source of the 11 T cell receptor beta chains below, sequenced in a study of CDR3 diversity in severe acne (dated by TCRdb to between 2019 and 2020). Libraries came from PCR. These reads were obtained on an Illumina HiSeq 2000. The public reads were reprocessed in TCRdb via fastp at Q25 and MiXCR, keeping in-frame beta chains. Rows are unified per CDR3 protein, each entry keeping the most common DNA and genes. The sample table holds 84,000 or so distinct CDR3 sequences, of which 45% to 50% were seen once. The ten largest clonotypes hold around 9.1% of the sample. Specimen: blood. All receptors come from a male donor in good health, serving as a control.

This clonotype has ten or more counts. This chain joins TRBV27 and TRBJ2-5, with 10 nucleotides matching TRBD2. Germline CDR1 MNHEY, CDR2 SMNVEV (reference sequence). With V trimmed by 4 bases and J by 5 bases, 4 bases remained unmatched. CDR3 length: 14 residues. CDR3 in DNA: TGTGCCAGCAGTTCGGTGACTAGCGGGGAGACCCAGTACTTC. Protein: CASSSVTSGETQYF.

V usage is TRBV5-4 and J usage is TRBJ2-7; 10 nucleotides agree with TRBD2. With 1 base clipped from V and 5 bases from J, the junction kept 6 bases outside the gene matches. Germline CDR1 SGHNT, CDR2 YYREEE (reference sequence). The CDR3 covers 15 residues. The CDR3 loop is CASSLLGLAVHEQYF. DNA of the CDR3: TGTGCCAGCAGCTTGTTAGGACTAGCGGTTCACGAGCAGTACTTC.

As for this clonotype: With a much larger clone just one base away, this may be a read error. The chain has TRBV19 and TRBJ2-2; 7 bases align to TRBD1. The germline CDR1 and CDR2 sequences are LNHDA and SQIVND (reference sequence). Trimming removed 7 bases from V and 3 bases from J; junction bases left unmatched: 5. This CDR3 contains 14 residues. CDR3 region: CASMGQTYTGELFF. The CDR3 nucleotides are TGTGCCAGTATGGGACAGACGTACACCGGGGAGCTGTTTTTT.

This clonotype was observed once. The rearrangement uses TRBV7-3 and TRBJ1-2; 8 bases line up with TRBD1. Per germline, CDR1 SGHTA and CDR2 FQGTGA. The CDR3 totals 15 residues. V trimming: 5 bases; J trimming: 5 bases; junction bases outside the gene matches: 10. CDR3 in amino acids: CASSPGTGVRYGYTF. The CDR3 region has the DNA TGTGCCAGCAGCCCTGGGACAGGTGTTAGATATGGCTACACCTTC.

This chain uses TRBV5-5 with TRBJ1-5; TRBD1 might be the D (5 bases). The ends were cut back, 5 bases at V and 5 bases at J, with 8 bases in the middle. The CDR3 length is 12 residues. CDR1 and CDR2 (germline): SGHKS, YYEKEE (reference sequence). Here the CDR3 reads CASRDTYQPQHF. CDR3 sequence (DNA): TGTGCCAGCAGGGACACATATCAGCCCCAGCATTTT.

This clonotype was detected ten times or more. This chain connects TRBV6-1 to TRBJ2-6; no firm D call. Germline CDR1 is MNHNS and CDR2 is SASEGT. Trimming cost V 10 bases and J 2 bases, with 12 bases left between them. CDR3 size: 14 residues. CDR3 sequence (DNA): TGTGCCACCCGAACGGGCGCTGGGGCCAACGTCCTGACTTTC. This encodes CATRTGAGANVLTF.

The gene calls are TRBV29-1 and TRBJ1-2; D possibly corresponds to TRBD1 (5 bases). The V gene lost 4 bases and the J gene lost 8 bases, with 14 bases spanning the gap. Germline assignment: CDR1 SQVTM and CDR2 ANQGSEA. CDR3 length: 12 residues. CDR3 protein: CSVGTRGEGYTF. The CDR3 DNA reads as TGCAGCGTTGGGACACGGGGAGAGGGCTACACCTTC. Full variable domain (rest looked up from reference TRBV29-1 and TRBJ1-2): SAVISQKPSRDICQRGTSLTIQCQVDSQVTMMFWYRQQPGQSLTLIATANQGSEATYESGFVIDKFPISRPNLTFSTLTVSNMSPEDSSIYLCSVGTRGEGYTFGSGTRLTVV.

In its sample, this clonotype was seen a few times. A read error may be the cause here, since a much bigger clone is one base away. The chain combines TRBV19 with TRBJ2-1, with TRBD1 as a possible D gene (6 bases). The CDR3 contains 17 residues. Germline V gene sequence: CDR1 LNHDA, CDR2 SQIVND (reference sequence). CDR3 coding DNA: TGTGCCAGTAGTCCCCATCGCAGGGGACCCTCCTACAGTGAGCAGTTCTTC. This sequence encodes CASSPHRRGPSYSEQFF.

This clonotype was counted only a few times. The V gene is TRBV3-1, the J gene TRBJ2-3; 14 bases are a match to TRBD2. The J segment lost 6 bases and the V segment lost 4 bases, leaving 9 bases of the junction unmatched. Germline V CDR1 and CDR2: LGHDT, YNNKEL (reference sequence). The CDR3 contains 17 residues. The CDR3 DNA reads TGTGCCAGCAGCCGGCCCCCGACTAGCGGGGGGGTGGATACGCAGTATTTT. Translating it yields CASSRPPTSGGVDTQYF.

This clonotype showed up just once. This may come from a read error, since a much larger clone is one base off. The chain carries TRBV5-6 and TRBJ1-6; D is unclear. CDR1 and CDR2 from the germline V gene are SGHDT and YYEEEE. This CDR3 is built from 11 residues. The V and J ends lost 2 bases and 10 bases respectively, with 4 bases between them. CDR3 coding DNA: TGTGCCAGCAGCTTAGGGTCACCCCTCCACTTT. As protein: CASSLGSPLHF. Full variable domain (outside the CDR3, taken from reference TRBV5-6 and TRBJ1-6): DAGVTQSPTHLIKTRGQQVTLRCSPKSGHDTVSWYQQALGQGPQFIFQYYEEEERQRGNFPDRFSGHQFPNYSSELNVNALLLGDSALYLCASSLGSPLHFGNGTRLTVT.

This clonotype was seen repeatedly, ten times or more. The chain is built from TRBV5-1 and TRBJ2-7; 10 bases line up with TRBD2. Germline loops: CDR1 SGHRS, CDR2 YFSETQ. CDR3 length: 15 amino acids. J lost 6 bases, V lost 0 bases, and 6 bases had no gene match. CDR3 region: CASSLAGTSAREQYF. The CDR3 DNA is TGCGCCAGCAGCTTGGCCGGGACTAGCGCCCGCGAGCAGTACTTC.